This T cell receptor beta chain was profiled in a study of T-cell reconstitution after alpha-beta-depleted transplantation in children. General study points: Surviving recipient T cells and thymic progenitors produced the high day-60 TCRbeta diversity seen in some patients.

For TCRbeta, the library was prepared with unique molecular identifiers. One entry per CDR3 protein results from TCRdb running MiXCR on the PCR reads. The repertoire includes tens of thousands of distinct CDR3 sequences, about 40% of them detected once, and under 98% sits in the top ten. Of note for this clonotype: The antigen remains undetermined.

Between the trimmed V and J ends, which lost 3 bases and 3 bases, there was a span of 9 bases. The CDR3 has 14 amino acids. The chain uses TRBV12-3 or TRBV12-4 and TRBJ2-1; possibly TRBD2 for D (6 bases). The receptor was derived from a male patient between 10 and 17 years old who had a stem cell transplant for acute lymphoblastic leukemia, so the T cells may come from the graft donor. Material: PBMCs, mostly from graft donor cells, obtained 360 days after TCRalphabeta/CD19-depleted stem cell transplant. The CDR3 loop reads CASSFRRGYNEQFF. In nucleotides, the CDR3 is TGTGCCAGCAGTTTTAGGCGGGGCTACAATGAGCAGTTCTTC.